Each of the 28 T cell receptor beta chains below was sequenced from the same sample in a study of blood T cell repertoires in COVID-19. Clones were sequenced by immunoSEQ multiplex PCR, and TCRdb holds only the in-frame ones, with some missing. The sample has roughly 250,000 clones, about 87% seen once; the top ten hold roughly 4%. Material for sequencing was peripheral blood. These receptor sequences come from a man aged 55 to 70 who had recovered from COVID-19.

The gene calls are TRBV3-1 (or the pseudogene TRBV3-2) and TRBJ2-7, with 9 nucleotides matching TRBD1. The CDR3 spans 16 residues. The V gene end was trimmed by 3 bases and the J gene end by 1 base; junction bases not matched to a gene: 7. Germline V gene lookup returns CDR1 LGHDT and CDR2 YNNKEL (reference sequence). The CDR3 region has the DNA TGTGCCAGCAGCCAGTCCCCGGGACAGGGTTCCTACGAGCAGTACTTC. Amino acids: CASSQSPGQGSYEQYF.

This clone has only a few counts. The chain carries TRBV6-2 or TRBV6-3 and TRBJ1-6, with 8 bases that match TRBD1. Germline-derived CDR1 and CDR2 are MNHEY and SVGEGT. This CDR3 is built from 15 residues. Germline trimming cut 1 base from V and 7 bases from J; bases unmatched to any gene: 3. The CDR3 sequence is CASSYLGQVNSPLHF. The CDR3 DNA reads TGTGCCAGCAGTTACTTGGGACAGGTCAATTCACCCCTCCACTTT.

The chain joins TRBV6-6 to TRBJ1-2; D may be TRBD1 (6 bases). From germline, CDR1 is MNHNY and CDR2 SVGAGI (reference sequence). V was pared by 2 bases and J by 8 bases, with 12 bases between. This CDR3 has 13 residues. The CDR3 sequence: CASSYPQGSGYTF. The CDR3 DNA reads as TGTGCCAGCAGTTACCCTCAGGGGTCGGGCTACACCTTC.

The V gene is TRBV6-5, the J gene TRBJ1-2, with a weak D call TRBD1 (6 bases). V was trimmed by 4 bases and J by 6 bases, leaving 18 bases between them. The CDR3 is 15 residues long. CDR1 MNHEY and CDR2 SVGAGI come from the germline V gene. The CDR3 sequence is CASSSPSRGADGYTF. The CDR3 bases are TGTGCCAGCAGTTCCCCGAGCCGGGGGGCGGATGGCTACACCTTC.

The rearrangement links TRBV6-5 to TRBJ1-4; TRBD1 matches at 8 bases. Trimming removed 6 bases from V and 3 bases from J; junction bases left unmatched: 6. This CDR3 has 15 residues. Germline CDR1 reads MNHEY; CDR2 reads SVGAGI. CDR3 nucleotides: TGTGCCAGCAGCATCGGACAGGGAGCTAATGAAAAACTGTTTTTT. Its translation: CASSIGQGANEKLFF.

This clone occurred once. The chain combines TRBV4-2 with TRBJ1-4, with a weak D call TRBD1 (5 bases). This CDR3 comprises 18 residues. Trimming took off 0 bases at V and 0 bases at J, with 14 bases between the two ends. Germline lookup yields CDR1 LGHNA and CDR2 YNFKEQ. The DNA for the CDR3 is TGTGCCAGCAGCCAAGATCCCGGGGGAAGTACAACTAATGAAAAACTGTTTTTT. Translating gives CASSQDPGGSTTNEKLFF.

The chain joins TRBV27 to TRBJ1-5; a weak D match, TRBD1 (5 bases). The CDR3 is made up of 14 amino acids. Germline V gene data show CDR1 as MNHEY and CDR2 as SMNVEV (reference sequence). V lost 3 bases, J lost 6 bases, and 12 bases lay in between. CDR3 protein: CASSFAGPTQPQHF. The CDR3 DNA reads TGTGCCAGCAGTTTTGCAGGGCCGACTCAGCCCCAGCATTTT.

The V call is TRBV5-1, the J call TRBJ2-7; no definite D call. V was shortened by 0 bases and J by 4 bases, with 11 bases between the two germline ends. Looked up from germline, CDR1 is SGHRS and CDR2 is YFSETQ. The CDR3 runs 14 residues. CDR3 loop: CASSLAATEYEQYF. The CDR3 bases are TGCGCCAGCAGCTTGGCCGCGACGGAGTACGAGCAGTACTTC.

The V gene is TRBV7-2, the J gene TRBJ2-2, with 9 bases aligning to TRBD2. Trimming removed 5 bases from V and 0 bases from J; junction bases left unmatched: 10. The germline V gene encodes CDR1 SGHTA and CDR2 FQGNSA. This CDR3 has 18 residues. The CDR3 protein is CASSRGVLAGTNTGELFF. The DNA of the CDR3 is TGTGCCAGCAGCAGAGGGGTACTAGCGGGCACGAACACCGGGGAGCTGTTTTTT.

This clone has a single count. This sequence joins TRBV24-1 and TRBJ2-1, with 11 bases lining up with TRBD2. There are 18 residues in the CDR3. The V gene end was trimmed by 3 bases and the J gene end by 0 bases; junction bases not matched to a gene: 6. The germline CDR1 and CDR2 sequences are KGHDR and SFDVKD. For the CDR3, the DNA is TGTGCCACCAGTGATCGGGGGACTAGCGGATACTCCTACAATGAGCAGTTCTTC. This translates into CATSDRGTSGYSYNEQFF.

The CDR3 protein is CASSLVGGGNSPLHF. CDR3 nucleotide sequence: TGCGCCAGCAGCTTGGTGGGGGGAGGGAATTCACCCCTCCACTTT. V gene TRBV5-1 combines with J gene TRBJ1-6; a weak D match, TRBD1 (5 bases). Germline V gene lookup returns CDR1 SGHRS and CDR2 YFSETQ. The length of the CDR3 is 15 residues. Trimming stripped 0 bases from V and 7 bases from J, with 11 bases between.

The V call is TRBV13, the J call TRBJ1-2; D is unresolved. The V end lost 3 bases, the J end lost 2 bases, and 22 bases lay between the germline ends. CDR1 and CDR2 (germline): PRHDT, FYEKMQ (reference sequence). The CDR3 runs to 18 residues. CDR3 coding DNA: TGTGCCAGCAGCTTGTCGTGGAGAACCGGCCTTCCAAACTATGGCTACACCTTC. Protein product: CASSLSWRTGLPNYGYTF.

The chain recombines TRBV7-9 with TRBJ2-6; TRBD1 might be the D (6 bases). The V end lost 10 bases, the J end lost 0 bases, and 16 bases lay between the germline ends. This CDR3 is built from 16 residues. Germline V CDR1 and CDR2: SEHNR, FQNEAQ (reference sequence). The CDR3 protein is CAIRGPGDSGANVLTF. For the CDR3, the DNA is TGTGCCATCCGGGGACCAGGGGACTCTGGGGCCAACGTCCTGACTTTC.

The chain has TRBV7-8 and TRBJ2-1; 8 nucleotides line up with TRBD1. Trimming removed 1 base from V and 9 bases from J; junction bases left unmatched: 11. The germline gives CDR1 SGHVS, CDR2 FQNEAQ. The CDR3 contains 16 residues. In nucleotides, the CDR3 is TGTGCCAGCAGCTTAGTCACAGGGGGAGTAAATAGTGAGCAGTTCTTC. The encoded protein is CASSLVTGGVNSEQFF.

The V call is TRBV15, the J call TRBJ2-7; 10 bases match TRBD2. Trimming cost V 3 bases and J 9 bases; bases outside gene matches: 11. CDR1 LNHNV and CDR2 YYDKDF come from the germline V gene (reference sequence). The CDR3 covers 15 residues. CDR3 sequence reads: CATSSGLADATRQYF. The CDR3 DNA follows: TGTGCCACCAGCAGCGGACTAGCGGATGCTACGAGGCAGTACTTC. Using reference TRBV15 and TRBJ2-7 for the parts outside the CDR3, the full variable domain is DAMVIQNPRYQVTQFGKPVTLSCSQTLNHNVMYWYQQKSSQAPKLLFHYYDKDFNNEADTPDNFQSRRPNTSFCFLDIRSPGLGDTAMYLCATSSGLADATRQYFGPGTRLTVT.

The chain combines TRBV9 with TRBJ1-3; TRBD1 might be the D (6 bases). Trimming removed 3 bases from V and 2 bases from J, with 9 bases in between. This CDR3 is 14 amino acids long. CDR1 SGDLS and CDR2 YYNGEE come from the germline V gene. Here the CDR3 reads CASSGYRAGNTIYF. CDR3 nucleotides: TGTGCCAGCAGCGGATACAGGGCTGGAAACACCATATATTTT.

The chain carries TRBV5-1 and TRBJ1-1; perhaps TRBD1 as D (6 bases). Germline V gene lookup returns CDR1 SGHRS and CDR2 YFSETQ. V shed 3 bases and J shed 0 bases, with 21 bases lying between them. The CDR3 extends over 18 amino acids. The CDR3 nucleotides are TGCGCCAGCAGCTCCTCCCGGTCACAGGGTCGAATGAACACTGAAGCTTTCTTT. Its translation: CASSSSRSQGRMNTEAFF.

The chain is built from TRBV27 and TRBJ2-1; TRBD2 matches 9 bases. This CDR3 region has 16 residues. Trimming removed 2 bases from V and 7 bases from J; junction bases left unmatched: 9. Looked up from germline, CDR1 is MNHEY and CDR2 is SMNVEV (reference sequence). CDR3 sequence: CASSLTEGGGENEQFF. The CDR3, as DNA: TGTGCCAGCAGTTTAACTGAGGGCGGGGGGGAAAATGAGCAGTTCTTC.

This sequence joins TRBV5-6 and TRBJ2-4, with 8 nucleotides matching TRBD2. Germline lookup yields CDR1 SGHDT and CDR2 YYEEEE. This CDR3 is 15 amino acids long. Trimming took 0 bases from V and 6 from J; bases not matched to a gene: 5. CDR3 in DNA: TGTGCCAGCAGCTTGGAGGGACTAGGGATAAACATTCAGTACTTC. Translated, it gives CASSLEGLGINIQYF.

The chain is built from TRBV29-1 and TRBJ1-1; D is possibly TRBD1 (5 bases). With 7 bases removed from V and 5 bases from J, the gap between germline ends came to 20 bases. The germline V gene has CDR1 SQVTM and CDR2 ANQGSEA. The CDR3 length is 14 residues. CDR3: CSAPTWGGGTEAFF. The CDR3 nucleotides read TGCAGCGCTCCCACTTGGGGTGGGGGGACTGAAGCTTTCTTT.

This CDR3 is CASSAGQYGYTF. The CDR3 DNA sequence: TGTGCCAGCAGCGCCGGACAGTATGGCTACACCTTC. This chain connects TRBV9 to TRBJ1-2, with D tentatively TRBD1 (6 bases). The germline CDR1 and CDR2 sequences are SGDLS and YYNGEE. V lost 3 bases, J lost 5 bases, and 8 bases lay in between. The CDR3 covers 12 residues.

The rearrangement joins TRBV30 to TRBJ1-1; 8 bases are shared with TRBD1. Trimming cost V 4 bases and J 5 bases; bases outside gene matches: 15. Germline values: CDR1 GTSNPN, CDR2 SVGIG (reference sequence). This CDR3 has 16 residues. The CDR3, as DNA: TGTGCCTGGAAGCGGGGCTCGTCGAACAGGGGGACTGAAGCTTTCTTT. This codes for CAWKRGSSNRGTEAFF.

V gene TRBV18 combines with J gene TRBJ1-5; TRBD1 matches 12 bases. CDR3 size: 17 residues. After removal of 3 bases from V and 4 bases from J, the junction contained 7 bases not matched to a gene. Germline CDR1 and CDR2: KGHSH and LQKENI. The CDR3 loop is CASSPGLGQGANQPQHF. The CDR3 DNA reads as TGTGCCAGCTCACCCGGTTTGGGACAGGGGGCGAATCAGCCCCAGCATTTT.

This sequence joins TRBV27 and TRBJ2-7; 9 nucleotides line up with TRBD1. CDR3 size: 15 residues. From germline, CDR1 is MNHEY and CDR2 SMNVEV (reference sequence). Germline trimming cut 6 bases from V and 3 bases from J; bases unmatched to any gene: 9. The CDR3 nucleotides read TGTGCCAGCAGATCTCGGACAGGGGTTAGCTACGAGCAGTACTTC. Translation gives CASRSRTGVSYEQYF.

The chain couples TRBV19 to TRBJ2-2; a possible D gene is TRBD1 (6 bases). This CDR3 has 15 amino acids. The germline V gene has CDR1 LNHDA and CDR2 SQIVND (reference sequence). V lost 0 bases and J 5 bases, leaving 10 bases between the germline ends. The CDR3: CASSIDSGATGELFF. The CDR3 bases are TGTGCCAGTAGTATAGATTCAGGGGCGACCGGGGAGCTGTTTTTT.

This chain uses TRBV7-9 with TRBJ2-3, with D possibly matching TRBD2 (6 bases). Looked up from germline, CDR1 is SEHNR and CDR2 is FQNEAQ (reference sequence). This CDR3 is built from 15 residues. V lost 2 bases to trimming and J lost 4 bases, with 13 bases between them. The CDR3 DNA follows: TGTGCCAGCAGCTTATTGGGGGGAACATCAGATACGCAGTATTTT. This sequence encodes CASSLLGGTSDTQYF.

The chain has TRBV7-9 and TRBJ1-2; 7 bases line up with TRBD1. CDR3 size: 12 residues. The V gene's germline CDR1 is SEHNR and CDR2 FQNEAQ (reference sequence). The V and J ends lost 6 bases and 4 bases, in that order; junction bases with no gene match: 2. The CDR3 region has the DNA TGTGCCAGCAGTGAGGGGGCCTATGGCTACACCTTC. As protein: CASSEGAYGYTF.

The table lists this clone with a count of one. The chain links TRBV9 to TRBJ2-5; 8 nucleotides agree with TRBD1. Germline V CDR1 and CDR2: SGDLS, YYNGEE. After removal of 4 bases from V and 4 bases from J, the junction contained 12 bases not matched to a gene. The CDR3 extends over 16 amino acids. Here the CDR3 DNA reads TGTGCCAGCAGCTCTCGGACAGGGAGGAATGGAGAGACCCAGTACTTC. Translation gives CASSSRTGRNGETQYF.